This T cell receptor (beta chain) is from a study of early T cells in non-severe SARS-CoV-2 infection. The protocol attached unique molecular identifiers to individual cDNA molecules. One entry per CDR3 protein results from TCRdb running MiXCR on the 5' RACE reads. The table records tens of thousands of distinct CDR3 sequences, 9.3% of them present only once. The receptor's source is an adult who was a healthcare worker with PCR-confirmed SARS-CoV-2 infection or an uninfected control (not recorded which). Sequenced: whole blood.

The CDR3 nucleotides read TGCAGTGCAGGGGGGCCCGGGAACACTGAAGCTTTCTTT. This sequence encodes CSAGGPGNTEAFF. The chain couples TRBV20-1 to TRBJ1-1; perhaps TRBD1 as D (6 bases). Trimming cost V 6 bases and J 1 base, with 12 bases left between them. The CDR3 spans 13 residues. Germline loops: CDR1 DFQATT, CDR2 SNEGSKA (reference sequence).